This T cell receptor (beta chain) originates from a study of Graves' ophthalmopathy and Graves' hyperthyroidism. This clonotype is a singleton in its sample. RNA transcripts served as template for amplifying TCR beta CDR3 sequences. The workflow started with a first-round RT-PCR run with HTBI primers and then moved on to a second-round multiplex PCR. TCRdb itself ran the multiplex PCR reads through MiXCR, one entry per CDR3 protein. Among a few hundred thousand distinct CDR3 sequences listed, 39% were seen once. Trimming cost V 8 bases and J 2 bases, with 13 bases left between them. CDR1 and CDR2 (germline): LNHDA, SQIVND (reference sequence). This CDR3 is built from 13 residues.

What was sequenced was peripheral blood or thyroid tissue (not recorded which). The chain combines TRBV19 with TRBJ2-7, with D tentatively TRBD1 or TRBD2 (5 bases each). The sequence came from an adult man with Graves' hyperthyroidism. CDR3 sequence reads: CASYEGPPYEQYF. The CDR3 bases are TGTGCCAGTTACGAGGGGCCACCCTACGAGCAGTACTTC. The full variable domain, rest sourced from reference TRBV19 and TRBJ2-7, is DGGITQSPKYLFRKEGQNVTLSCEQNLNHDAMYWYRQDPGQGLRLIYYSQIVNDFQKGDIAEGYSVSREKKESFPLTVTSAQKNPTAFYLCASYEGPPYEQYFGPGTRLTVT.